This record covers a single T cell receptor (beta chain). The antigen is undetermined. The sample comes from a study of cytomegalovirus exposure and HLA in healthy donors. General observations from the study: Subsequent analysis showed first-cohort TCR clusters tending to co-occur in 120 or so validation repertoires.

Repertoires were generated with immunoSEQ multiplex PCR, while TCRdb's copy carries only in-frame clones and drops some. The sample consists of about 190,000 clones, more than 75% of them appearing once. Donors were drawn from the approximately 110-subject validation cohort, separate from the approximately 680-subject first cohort. Germline assignment: CDR1 MNHEY and CDR2 SMNVEV (reference sequence). The CDR3 consists of 14 residues. V lost 6 bases, J lost 3 bases, and 14 bases lay in between. The V call is TRBV27, the J call TRBJ1-1; D uncertain. The source of this sequence is a woman aged 18-29 years in good health and CMV-seronegative. What was sequenced was PBMCs. CDR3 in amino acids: CASRYTTLDTEAFF. The CDR3 coding sequence is TGTGCCAGCAGGTATACTACATTGGACACTGAAGCTTTCTTT.